This T cell receptor (beta chain) stems from a study of PD-1 blockade in classical Hodgkin lymphoma. With no exception, relapse followed autologous stem cell transplantation in all patients, and brentuximab vedotin exposure varied. Regarding this clone: The antigen remains undetermined.

The V end was cut by 2 bases, the J end by 3 bases, with 7 bases between. The CDR3 contains 13 residues. Germline CDR1 reads MDHEN; CDR2 reads SYDVKM. Study-wide findings and caveats: Excluded were patients who started nivolumab under 1 year after ASCT, a group that had lower diversity. The origin of the repertoire differences remains undefined, with disease activity or prior therapy as possible causes.

Measured with immunoSEQ multiplex PCR; TCRdb has only the in-frame clones, and not every one. The sample holds about 110,000 clones, approximately 90% seen once. The specimen comprised peripheral blood mononuclear cells (PBMCs), sampled before the second cycle of nivolumab. The chain joins TRBV28 to TRBJ2-5; the D is unclear. The TCR originated in a human donor with classical Hodgkin lymphoma. CDR3 loop: CASSLGEKETQYF. CDR3 nucleotides: TGTGCCAGCAGTTTAGGAGAGAAAGAGACCCAGTACTTC.